This TCR beta chain comes out of a study of CD8+CD57+ T cells in acquired aplastic anemia. Patients chosen for sequencing had shown CD8+CD57+ cell expansion by flow cytometry. Investigators profiled TCR beta VDJ and CDR3 from genomic DNA template. A single record per CDR3 protein comes from TCRdb applying MiXCR to the reads. The data show roughly 260,000 distinct CDR3 sequences, about 44% seen once. Sequenced material: sorted CD4+, CD8+, or CD8+CD57+ T cells (not recorded which) from PBMCs. This TCR came from a human donor with aplastic anemia.

As DNA, the CDR3 is TGTGCCAGCAGCGAGAGGGGAGGGGGATCCTACGAGCAGTACTTC. It translates to CASSERGGGSYEQYF. This chain joins TRBV7-8 and TRBJ2-7; possible D gene TRBD2, 7 bases. Trimming pared 5 bases from V and 1 base from J, leaving 15 bases between. The germline V gene encodes CDR1 SGHVS and CDR2 FQNEAQ. This CDR3 spans 15 amino acids.